This T cell receptor (beta chain) was captured by sequencing in a study of blood T cell repertoires in COVID-19. This clone appeared a few times. Germline-derived CDR1 and CDR2 are LGHDT and YNNKEL (reference sequence). V was pared by 7 bases and J by 8 bases, with 23 bases between. This CDR3 is 15 amino acids long. TCRdb's copy holds only in-frame clones and misses some; the assay was immunoSEQ multiplex PCR. This sample has 400,000 to 500,000 clones, with 86% found just once. The chain links TRBV3-1 (or the pseudogene TRBV3-2) to TRBJ1-2; possible D gene TRBD1, 5 bases. The sample taken for sequencing was peripheral blood. This clonotype originated in a woman younger than 45 with active or convalescent COVID-19. CDR3 amino acids: CASNPGGPANKGYTF. CDR3 in DNA: TGTGCCAGCAACCCCGGGGGTCCAGCCAATAAGGGCTACACCTTC.